The TCR beta chain described here comes from a study of T cells in Graves' hyperthyroidism and ophthalmopathy. Whole-study context: Peripheral blood was collected at initial diagnosis, before any treatment. Findings and limits, study-wide: Within blood appeared most thyroid clonotypes that had expanded above 0.001.

About this clonotype: The antigen is not known.

CDR1 and CDR2 from the germline V gene are SGHRS and YFSETQ. The CDR3 runs 17 residues. V was pared by 0 bases and J by 0 bases, with 3 bases of the junction left unmatched. The investigators amplified TCR beta CDR3 regions from RNA transcripts. The study used the HTBI primer set for a first-round RT-PCR of the TCR CDR3. One entry per CDR3 protein results from TCRdb running MiXCR on the multiplex PCR reads. The sample records over 400,000 distinct CDR3 sequences, about 20% being singletons. The chain couples TRBV5-1 to TRBJ2-1; 10 nucleotides align to TRBD2. Material for sequencing was blood. This receptor was identified in a woman in her 70s with Graves' ophthalmopathy. The CDR3 loop is CASSLAGLAYSYNEQFF. CDR3 in DNA: TGCGCCAGCAGCTTGGCGGGACTAGCGTACTCCTACAATGAGCAGTTCTTC.